Each of the 29 T cell receptor beta chains below was sequenced from the same sample in a study of beta chain features in type 1 diabetes. Overall study findings and caveats: Significant though moderate, a shortening of TCRB CDR3s appeared in all four CD4+ subsets of Type 1 diabetes patients.

The whole isolated RNA underwent reverse transcription, so sequencing captured expressed TCRB transcripts. Assay: immunoSEQ multiplex PCR; the TCRdb copy retains only in-frame clones and omits some. Among 250,000 to 350,000 clones, over 12% were seen once, and the ten largest hold 0.015% to 0.017%. These TCRs are of unknown antigen specificity. The specimen was naive CD4+ T cells from blood. The receptors were sampled from a man aged 18 to 30 with type 1 diabetes.

The CDR3 nucleotides read TGTGCCACCAGCAATGGGCCGGGGTGGAAGTTCTTC. Residues: CATSNGPGWKFF. The rearrangement joins TRBV15 to TRBJ2-1; TRBD2 might be the D (5 bases). CDR3 size: 12 residues. Trimming left V 4 bases short and J 14 bases short, with 15 bases between. Germline loops: CDR1 LNHNV, CDR2 YYDKDF (reference sequence).

There are a few counts of this clone. The chain uses TRBV11-2 and TRBJ2-3, with D possibly matching TRBD2 (6 bases). Germline CDR1 and CDR2: SGHAT and FQNNGV. This CDR3 has 14 residues. V shed 6 bases and J shed 0 bases, with 10 bases lying between them. CDR3 nucleotide sequence: TGTGCCAGCAGACTCGGGACTAGCACAGATACGCAGTATTTT. Protein sequence: CASRLGTSTDTQYF.

V usage is TRBV6-5 and J usage is TRBJ1-1, with D possibly matching TRBD1 (6 bases). The CDR3 is 14 residues long. In germline, CDR1 is MNHEY, CDR2 SVGAGI. The V gene lost 5 bases and the J gene lost 4 bases, with 14 bases spanning the gap. The CDR3 reads CASSLQGGGTEAFF. The CDR3 DNA is TGTGCCAGCAGTCTACAGGGCGGGGGCACTGAAGCTTTCTTT.

The chain couples TRBV2 to TRBJ2-2; possibly TRBD1 for D (5 bases). Trimming took off 6 bases at V and 4 bases at J, with 12 bases between the two ends. The CDR3 length is 14 residues. Germline-derived CDR1 and CDR2 are SNHLY and FYNNEI. CDR3 in amino acids: CASRRADSTGELFF. CDR3 DNA sequence: TGTGCCAGCAGGAGAGCCGACAGCACCGGGGAGCTGTTTTTT.

The sample holds a few counts of this clone. The gene calls are TRBV30 and TRBJ2-3, with 8 bases fitting TRBD1. The V gene's germline CDR1 is GTSNPN and CDR2 SVGIG (reference sequence). V gave up 0 bases and J gave up 4 bases; unmatched junction bases: 6. The CDR3 is 15 residues long. This chain's CDR3 is CAWSVGGTGPDTQYF. The CDR3 DNA reads TGTGCCTGGAGTGTAGGTGGGACAGGCCCAGATACGCAGTATTTT.

The rearrangement joins TRBV9 to TRBJ2-7, with 13 bases that match TRBD2. Germline values: CDR1 SGDLS, CDR2 YYNGEE. The CDR3 covers 15 residues. Unmatched junction bases numbered 10, after V lost 3 bases and J lost 10 bases. The CDR3 DNA is TGTGCCAGCAGCGGTGGGACTAGCGGGGACGCCGAACAGTACTTC. Encoded protein: CASSGGTSGDAEQYF.

This clone turned up a few times. The V and J genes are TRBV28 and TRBJ2-1; a weak D match, TRBD2 (5 bases). Germline CDR1 is MDHEN and CDR2 is SYDVKM. This CDR3 spans 14 amino acids. Trimming left V 3 bases short and J 4 bases short, with 10 bases between. The CDR3: CASSFERIYNEQFF. As DNA, the CDR3 is TGTGCCAGCAGTTTCGAGCGGATTTACAATGAGCAGTTCTTC.

This clone was seen a handful of times. The rearrangement links TRBV29-1 to TRBJ2-3; D gene uncertain. The CDR3 has 13 amino acids. Germline V gives CDR1 SQVTM, CDR2 ANQGSEA. With 0 bases removed from V and 4 bases from J, the gap between germline ends came to 8 bases. CDR3 in amino acids: CSVEDLESDTQYF. The CDR3 bases are TGCAGCGTTGAAGATCTCGAGTCAGATACGCAGTATTTT.

V gene TRBV5-4 combines with J gene TRBJ2-3, with 8 bases matching TRBD1. Germline assignment: CDR1 SGHNT and CDR2 YYREEE (reference sequence). Trimming took 3 bases from V and 5 from J; bases not matched to a gene: 5. The CDR3 is made up of 14 amino acids. CDR3 nucleotides: TGTGCCAGCAGCTCATGGACAGGGTTAGATACGCAGTATTTT. Its translation is CASSSWTGLDTQYF.

The table lists this clone with a few counts. This rearrangement joins TRBV11-2 to TRBJ2-1; possible D gene TRBD2, 5 bases. V was clipped by 0 bases and J by 5 bases, with 14 bases between them. The germline CDR1 and CDR2 sequences are SGHAT and FQNNGV. CDR3 size: 16 residues. The CDR3 loop is CASSLESGRRNNEQFF. The CDR3 DNA reads as TGTGCCAGCAGCTTAGAGAGCGGCAGGAGGAACAATGAGCAGTTCTTC.

The CDR3: CASSPSGRITGELFF. DNA of the CDR3: TGTGCCAGCAGCCCTAGCGGGAGGATCACCGGGGAGCTGTTTTTT. The V call is TRBV6-5, the J call TRBJ2-2; 11 positions agree with TRBD2. V was pared by 6 bases and J by 4 bases, with 4 bases of the junction left unmatched. CDR3 size: 15 residues. The germline CDR1 and CDR2 sequences are MNHEY and SVGAGI.

This clone was seen more than once but under ten times. V usage is TRBV6-5 and J usage is TRBJ2-5; D not certain. The V end was cut by 6 bases, the J end by 2 bases, with 13 bases between. The CDR3 extends over 14 amino acids. The V gene's germline CDR1 is MNHEY and CDR2 SVGAGI. CDR3 DNA sequence: TGTGCCAGCAGCCGAACTCAAGTACAAGAGACCCAGTACTTC. As protein: CASSRTQVQETQYF.

This sequence joins TRBV29-1 and TRBJ1-2; D remains unclear. V was shortened by 6 bases and J by 3 bases, with 14 bases between the two germline ends. This CDR3 is 13 amino acids long. Germline loops: CDR1 SQVTM, CDR2 ANQGSEA. In DNA form, the CDR3 reads TGCAGCGTCCGGCGGAGATTAGACTATGGCTACACCTTC. This gives the protein CSVRRRLDYGYTF.

Here the CDR3 DNA reads TGCGCCAGCAGCTTGGAAGCTAGCGGAACCTACGAGCAGTACTTC. Translation gives CASSLEASGTYEQYF. V usage is TRBV5-1 and J usage is TRBJ2-7; 7 bases agree with TRBD2. The CDR3 totals 15 residues. Germline-derived CDR1 and CDR2 are SGHRS and YFSETQ. Losses at the gene ends were 0 bases for V and 2 bases for J; bases not matched to a gene: 5.

This clone has just a few counts. The chain employs TRBV29-1 and TRBJ1-2, with a possible D match to TRBD1 (5 bases). Looked up from germline, CDR1 is SQVTM and CDR2 is ANQGSEA. V gave up 2 bases and J gave up 3 bases, with 10 bases separating them. This CDR3 has 13 amino acids. The CDR3 nucleotides read TGCAGCGTTGAACCAGGGATGGACTATGGCTACACCTTC. Translating gives CSVEPGMDYGYTF.

The chain combines TRBV5-4 with TRBJ1-2, with D possibly matching TRBD1 (5 bases). Germline CDR1 and CDR2: SGHNT and YYREEE (reference sequence). The CDR3 runs 13 residues. Trimming pared 0 bases from V and 8 bases from J, leaving 11 bases between. The CDR3 nucleotides are TGTGCCAGCAGCTTGGCCGGGGGTAAGGGCTACACCTTC. Amino acid sequence: CASSLAGGKGYTF.

This sequence joins TRBV6-5 and TRBJ2-3; 8 bases are a match to TRBD2. The CDR3 runs to 15 residues. With 0 bases clipped from V and 2 bases from J, the junction kept 1 base outside the gene matches. The germline V gene has CDR1 MNHEY and CDR2 SVGAGI. CDR3 protein: CASSYSGRATDTQYF. The CDR3 DNA sequence: TGTGCCAGCAGTTACTCCGGGAGGGCCACAGATACGCAGTATTTT.

In its sample, this clone was seen a few times. The rearrangement uses TRBV18 and TRBJ2-1, with 9 bases that match TRBD2. CDR1 is KGHSH, CDR2 LQKENI, per germline. The CDR3 has 15 amino acids. Trimming removed 6 bases from V and 5 bases from J; junction bases left unmatched: 8. The CDR3 sequence is CASSPSLAGHNEQFF. The DNA of the CDR3 is TGTGCCAGCTCCCCTTCCCTAGCGGGACACAATGAGCAGTTCTTC.

A few counts support this clone. The genes are TRBV9 and TRBJ2-1; D is perhaps TRBD1 (6 bases). V lost 0 bases to trimming and J lost 4 bases, with 11 bases between them. CDR3 length equals 15 residues. CDR1 is SGDLS, CDR2 YYNGEE, per germline. Written as DNA, the CDR3 is TGTGCCAGCAGCGTAGAACAGGGAACTTACAATGAGCAGTTCTTC. This gives the protein CASSVEQGTYNEQFF.

This clone appeared a few times. This chain connects TRBV6-5 to TRBJ2-7, with 7 bases that match TRBD2. Germline V gene lookup returns CDR1 MNHEY and CDR2 SVGAGI. V gave up 0 bases and J gave up 4 bases; unmatched junction bases: 3. The CDR3 consists of 14 residues. The CDR3 DNA reads TGTGCCAGCAGTTACTCGCGGGAGAGTTACGAGCAGTACTTC. This encodes CASSYSRESYEQYF.

This clone was counted only a few times. V gene TRBV7-8 combines with J gene TRBJ2-1; 7 nucleotides agree with TRBD2. Germline values: CDR1 SGHVS, CDR2 FQNEAQ. The CDR3 is 17 amino acids. With V trimmed by 7 bases and J by 5 bases, 17 bases remained unmatched. The CDR3 loop is CASTRGVRDRLNNEQFF. The CDR3 DNA follows: TGTGCCAGCACCCGGGGGGTCAGAGACCGACTTAACAATGAGCAGTTCTTC.

The V and J genes are TRBV4-3 and TRBJ2-3; 11 positions agree with TRBD2. The CDR3 totals 19 residues. Per germline, CDR1 LGHNA and CDR2 YSLEER. Trimming removed 0 bases from V and 7 bases from J; junction bases left unmatched: 15. CDR3: CASSQEPSGGISRENTQYF. CDR3 sequence (DNA): TGCGCCAGCAGCCAAGAGCCTAGCGGGGGGATCTCGCGGGAAAATACGCAGTATTTT.

This chain joins TRBV10-1 and TRBJ1-1, with TRBD1 matching over 7 bases. Germline V gene data show CDR1 as WNHNN and CDR2 as SYGVQD (reference sequence). The CDR3 has 13 amino acids. Trimming removed 6 bases from V and 0 bases from J; junction bases left unmatched: 1. CDR3 nucleotide sequence: TGCGCCAGCAGGACAGGGATGAACACTGAAGCTTTCTTT. Translation gives CASRTGMNTEAFF.

This rearrangement joins TRBV29-1 to TRBJ2-2; 8 bases line up with TRBD2. Germline assignment: CDR1 SQVTM and CDR2 ANQGSEA. Losses at the gene ends were 3 bases for V and 7 bases for J; bases not matched to a gene: 7. This CDR3 is 14 amino acids long. Written as DNA, the CDR3 is TGCAGCGTTGAGTGGCGGGAGGAGAGCGGGGAGCTGTTTTTT. Translation: CSVEWREESGELFF.

This rearrangement joins TRBV15 to TRBJ1-2; 9 bases line up with TRBD1. The CDR3 has 12 amino acids. In germline, CDR1 is LNHNV, CDR2 YYDKDF (reference sequence). With 3 bases clipped from V and 7 bases from J, the junction kept 0 bases outside the gene matches. The CDR3 sequence: CATSRDRGGYTF. The CDR3 DNA sequence: TGTGCCACCAGCAGGGACAGGGGTGGCTACACCTTC.

This clone was seen a handful of times. The chain uses TRBV7-9 and TRBJ1-2, with TRBD1 matching over 9 bases. The germline V gene has CDR1 SEHNR and CDR2 FQNEAQ (reference sequence). Trimming removed 5 bases from V and 6 bases from J; junction bases left unmatched: 4. CDR3 length: 13 amino acids. The CDR3 sequence is CASSPGQGDGYTF. In DNA, the CDR3 is TGTGCCAGCAGCCCGGGACAGGGAGATGGCTACACCTTC.

The rearrangement links TRBV18 to TRBJ1-2; D unresolved. Per germline, CDR1 KGHSH and CDR2 LQKENI. V dropped 0 bases and J dropped 0 bases, with 11 bases sitting between them. CDR3 size: 16 residues. As DNA, the CDR3 is TGTGCCAGCTCACCACCGAATGGGCCCGCTAACTATGGCTACACCTTC. It yields the protein CASSPPNGPANYGYTF.

This chain uses TRBV27 with TRBJ1-5; TRBD1 matches at 9 bases. The length of the CDR3 is 17 residues. Per germline, CDR1 MNHEY and CDR2 SMNVEV (reference sequence). V was pared by 5 bases and J by 1 base, with 9 bases of the junction left unmatched. The CDR3 DNA is TGTGCCAGCAGTACAGGGGGCGATCGGTGGAGCAATCAGCCCCAGCATTTT. This sequence encodes CASSTGGDRWSNQPQHF.

This clone was detected only a few times. In DNA form, the CDR3 reads TGTGCCAGCTCACACGGACAGAGTGAAGCTTTCTTT. Its protein is CASSHGQSEAFF. The chain combines TRBV18 with TRBJ1-1; the D gene is possibly TRBD1 (6 bases). V was pared by 4 bases and J by 7 bases, with 10 bases between. This CDR3 spans 12 amino acids. Germline CDR1 KGHSH, CDR2 LQKENI.